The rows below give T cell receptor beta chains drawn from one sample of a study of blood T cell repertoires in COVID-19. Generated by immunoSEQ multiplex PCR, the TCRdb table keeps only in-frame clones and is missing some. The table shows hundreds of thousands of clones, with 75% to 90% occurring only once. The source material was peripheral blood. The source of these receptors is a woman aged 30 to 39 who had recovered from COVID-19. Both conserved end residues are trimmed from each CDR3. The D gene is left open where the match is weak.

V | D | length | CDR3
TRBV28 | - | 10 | ASGRQDYGYT
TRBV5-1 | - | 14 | ASSLYPGHSNSPLH
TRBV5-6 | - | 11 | ASSLSGSHEQY
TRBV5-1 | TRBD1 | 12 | ASSLGGGTTEAF
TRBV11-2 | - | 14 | ASSLDRLIYTDTQY
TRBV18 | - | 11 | ASSEGMNTEAF
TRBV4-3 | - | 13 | ASSQDEEGDYGYT
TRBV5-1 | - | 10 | ASSFNSEEQY
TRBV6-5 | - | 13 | ASRKQEGYNQPQH
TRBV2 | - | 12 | ASRTDSLSYEQY
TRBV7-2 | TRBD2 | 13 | ASTLRGTRSNEQF
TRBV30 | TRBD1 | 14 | AWSDRDRHSTETQY
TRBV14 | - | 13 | ASSQVSAPLYEQY
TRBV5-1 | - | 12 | ASSLTGKNYGYT
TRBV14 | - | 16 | ASSNLRGAQLFYNEQF
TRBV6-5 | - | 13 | ASLNSQPYNSPLH
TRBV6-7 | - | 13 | ASSYSQASSYEQY
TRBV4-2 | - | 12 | ASSQDGSQDEAF
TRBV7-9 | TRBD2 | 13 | ASSSILAVYYEQY
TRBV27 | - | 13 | ASSLRDPANEKLF
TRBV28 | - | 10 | ASQGLNEKLF
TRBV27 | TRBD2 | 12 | ASSSTSGGNEQF
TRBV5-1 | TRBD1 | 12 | ASSVGQINEKLF
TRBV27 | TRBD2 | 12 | ASSLRGETYEQY
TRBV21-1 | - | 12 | ASSTGQDDTEAF
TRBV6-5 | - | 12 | ASRWGTTNSPLH
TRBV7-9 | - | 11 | ASSLVRGETQY
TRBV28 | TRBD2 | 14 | ASSLNIAGGPPEQF